This T cell receptor beta chain was sequenced during a study of T cell responses to AZD1222 COVID-19 vaccine. Looked up from germline, CDR1 is MNHEY and CDR2 is SMNVEV (reference sequence). Trimming removed 5 bases at V and 4 bases at J, with 15 bases between. The CDR3 totals 15 residues. The assay was immunoSEQ multiplex PCR, and TCRdb's table has in-frame clones only and misses some. The table has roughly 98,000 clones, roughly 92% seen once. This chain uses TRBV27 with TRBJ2-1, with D possibly matching TRBD2 (6 bases). The sequence was obtained from an adult in good health. This specimen consisted of peripheral blood, obtained on day 0 of AZD1222 vaccination. The CDR3 DNA follows: TGTGCCAGCAGTCAAGGGACTCTTGCTTACAATGAGCAGTTCTTC. Translating gives CASSQGTLAYNEQFF.